This T cell receptor beta chain was recorded in a study of blood T cell repertoires in COVID-19. Original processing notes: Amplification of reference gene primers provided the estimated nucleated cell counts. Measured with immunoSEQ multiplex PCR; TCRdb has only the in-frame clones, and not every one. The D gene and trimming were derived from the DNA, and the V and J assignments and clone size from that table. The table shows 95,000 to 150,000 clones, with 80% to 95% occurring only once. Germline CDR1 reads MDHEN; CDR2 reads SYDVKM. The CDR3 length is 13 residues. Trimming removed 6 bases from V and 0 bases from J, with 6 bases in between.

The receptor comes from a man aged 45-60 years with COVID-19, enrolled during active disease. The sample was peripheral blood. The V gene is TRBV28, the J gene TRBJ2-1; D call uncertain. CDR3 bases: TGTGCCAGCAGGGAGAGCTCCTACAATGAGCAGTTCTTC. Encoded protein: CASRESSYNEQFF.